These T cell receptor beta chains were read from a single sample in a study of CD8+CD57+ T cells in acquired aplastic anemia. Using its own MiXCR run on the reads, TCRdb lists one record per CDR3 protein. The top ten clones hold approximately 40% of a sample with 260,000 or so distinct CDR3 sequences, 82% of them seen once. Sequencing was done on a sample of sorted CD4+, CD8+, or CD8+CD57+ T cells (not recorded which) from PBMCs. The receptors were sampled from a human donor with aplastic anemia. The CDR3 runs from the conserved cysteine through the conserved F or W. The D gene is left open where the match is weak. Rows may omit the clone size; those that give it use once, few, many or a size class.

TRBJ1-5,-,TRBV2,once,TGTGCCAGCAGTGAAGCTTATGACAAACAGCCCCAGCATTTT,CASSEAYDKQPQHF
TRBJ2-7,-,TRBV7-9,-,TGTGCCAGCAGCTTATCTGTAGCGGCATCGTACGAGCAGTACTTC,CASSLSVAASYEQYF
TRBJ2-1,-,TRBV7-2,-,TGTGCCAGCAGCTTAGGGGGCCCCCCCTATACGCAGTATTTCTTC,CASSLGGPPYTQYFF
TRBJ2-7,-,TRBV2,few,TGTGCCAGCAGTGAAGGTGGCAGGCAGCCGTACTTC,CASSEGGRQPYF
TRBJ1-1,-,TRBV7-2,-,TGTGCCAGCAGCTTAGCTCTAAGTCCGAACACTGAAGCTTTCTTT,CASSLALSPNTEAFF
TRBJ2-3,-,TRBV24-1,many,TGTGCCACCAGTGATCCCAATCAGGATACGCAGTATTTT,CATSDPNQDTQYF
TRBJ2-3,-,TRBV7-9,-,TGTGCCAGCAGCCCCATGACAGGCTCTAGCACAGATACGCAGTATTTT,CASSPMTGSSTDTQYF
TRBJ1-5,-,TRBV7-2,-,TGTGCCAGCAGCCCGGCCAGAGTGCGACATCCGCAGCATTTT,CASSPARVRHPQHF
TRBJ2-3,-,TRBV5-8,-,TGTGCCAGCAGCGAAGGGGCAGCAGATACGCAGTATTTT,CASSEGAADTQYF
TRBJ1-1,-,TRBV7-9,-,TGTGCCAGCAGCCAAGAGAGAGAAGGGGAGACCGACGCTTTCTTT,CASSQEREGETDAFF
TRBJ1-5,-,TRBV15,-,TGTGCCAGCAGCGAATCGAGCAGCCATGAGCCCCAGCATTTT,CASSESSSHEPQHF
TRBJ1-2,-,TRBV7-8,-,TGTGCCAGCAGTTCTAGCGGGACTTGGGGAGAGTACCAGTTC,CASSSSGTWGEYQF
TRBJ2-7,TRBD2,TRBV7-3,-,TGTGCCAGCAGTTTAAGCGGGACTTTGGGAGACACGCAGTACTTC,CASSLSGTLGDTQYF
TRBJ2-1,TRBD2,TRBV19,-,TGTGCCAGTAGACTAACTAGCGGGTCCTACAATGAGCAGTTCTTC,CASRLTSGSYNEQFF
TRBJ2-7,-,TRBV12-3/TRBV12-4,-,TGTGCCAGCAGTCGCCGGGGCCTAGCCTACGAGCAGTACTTC,CASSRRGLAYEQYF
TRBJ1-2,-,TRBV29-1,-,TGCAGCGTTGTAGGGGCGAGTAACTATAGCTACACCTTC,CSVVGASNYSYTF
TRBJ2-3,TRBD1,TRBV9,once,TGTGCCAGCAGCGTGACAGGGGGCAATTCACCCCTCCAGTATTTT,CASSVTGGNSPLQYF
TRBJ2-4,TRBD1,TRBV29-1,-,TGCAGCGTTGCTCCGGACAGGGGAGACATTCAGTACTTC,CSVAPDRGDIQYF
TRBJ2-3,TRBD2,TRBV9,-,TGTGCCAGCAGCTTAGCGGGGGGTGACGATACGCAGGATTTT,CASSLAGGDDTQDF
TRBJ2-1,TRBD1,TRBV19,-,TGTGCCAGTAGTATGGGGACAGAGACGTACTACAAGGAGCTGTTC,CASSMGTETYYKELF
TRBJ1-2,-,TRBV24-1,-,TGTGCCACCAGTGATGACAACTATGGCTACACCTTC,CATSDDNYGYTF
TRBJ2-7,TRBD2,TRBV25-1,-,TGTGCCAGCAGTGACACAACTAGCGGGCCGGTATACGAGCAGTACTTC,CASSDTTSGPVYEQYF
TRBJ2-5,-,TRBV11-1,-,TGTGCCAGTAGTATCGCAGGGAGGGAGACCCAGTACTTC,CASSIAGRETQYF